The T cell receptor beta chain described here comes from a study of Ad26.COV2.S vaccination and SARS-CoV-2 variants. For the study at large: Ad26.COV2.S was injected intramuscularly once or twice, 56 days apart. Study results and caveats: Participants given vaccine showed non-spike TCR breadth similar to that of placebo recipients. Considerable breadth of spike-specific CD8+ and CD4+ T cell responses has reportedly been documented following vaccination.

Treatment given: some 20 received Ad26.COV2.S at low or high dose, single or two shots; a few received placebo; per-sample allocation not given. Sampling took place 63 days after the first vaccine or placebo injection. The junction had 5 bases not matched to a gene; V was cut back by 2 bases and J by 5 bases. CDR1 MNHEY and CDR2 SVGAGI come from the germline V gene. CDR3 length: 14 residues. Assay used: immunoSEQ multiplex PCR; TCRdb lists only in-frame clones, some missing. The sample comprises around 500,000 clones, nearly 90% of which are singletons, and 1.5% to 2% rests with the top ten. A word on this clone: Antigen specificity is unknown.

The material was peripheral blood, obtained in a trial of Ad26.COV2.S vaccine versus placebo. The chain links TRBV6-5 to TRBJ1-2, with 7 bases identical to TRBD1. This TCR derives from a person aged 18 to 59 who received the Ad26.COV2.S COVID-19 vaccine or a placebo. The CDR3 DNA reads TGTGCCAGCAGTTACCAGGGACAGCAGTATGGCTACACCTTC. This sequence encodes CASSYQGQQYGYTF.